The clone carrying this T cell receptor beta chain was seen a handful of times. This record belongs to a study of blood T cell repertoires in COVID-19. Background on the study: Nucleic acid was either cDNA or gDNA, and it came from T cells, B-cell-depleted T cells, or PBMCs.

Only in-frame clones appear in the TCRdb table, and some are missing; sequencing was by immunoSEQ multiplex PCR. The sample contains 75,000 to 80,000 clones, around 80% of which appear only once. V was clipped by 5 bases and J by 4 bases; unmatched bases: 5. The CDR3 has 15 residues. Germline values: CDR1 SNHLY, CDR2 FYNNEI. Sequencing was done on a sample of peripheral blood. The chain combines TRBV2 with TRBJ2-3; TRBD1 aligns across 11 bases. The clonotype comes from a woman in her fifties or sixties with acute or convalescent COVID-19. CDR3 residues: CASSWGQGEADTQYF. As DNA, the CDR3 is TGTGCCAGCAGTTGGGGACAGGGGGAGGCAGATACGCAGTATTTT. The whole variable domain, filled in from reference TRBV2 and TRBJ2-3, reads EPEVTQTPSHQVTQMGQEVILRCVPISNHLYFYWYRQILGQKVEFLVSFYNNEISEKSEIFDDQFSVERPDGSNFTLKIRSTKLEDSAMYFCASSWGQGEADTQYFGPGTRLTVL.